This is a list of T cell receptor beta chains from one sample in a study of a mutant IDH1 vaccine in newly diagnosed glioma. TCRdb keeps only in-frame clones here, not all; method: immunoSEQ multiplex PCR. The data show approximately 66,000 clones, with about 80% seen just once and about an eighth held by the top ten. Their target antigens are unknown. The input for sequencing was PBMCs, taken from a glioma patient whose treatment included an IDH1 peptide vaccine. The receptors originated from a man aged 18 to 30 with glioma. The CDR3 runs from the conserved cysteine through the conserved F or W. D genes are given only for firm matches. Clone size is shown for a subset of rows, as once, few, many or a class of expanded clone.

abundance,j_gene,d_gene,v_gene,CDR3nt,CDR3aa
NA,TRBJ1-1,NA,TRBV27,TGTGCCAGCAGTTTATGGGGGACACCCGAAGCTTTCTTT,CASSLWGTPEAFF
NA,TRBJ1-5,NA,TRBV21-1,TGTGCAGCTACAGCTTATAGCAATCAGCCCCAGCATTTT,CAATAYSNQPQHF
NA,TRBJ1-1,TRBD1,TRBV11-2,TGTGCCAGCAGCTTAGGGAGGAACGAGGGGGCGGTCACTGAAGCTTTCTTT,CASSLGRNEGAVTEAFF
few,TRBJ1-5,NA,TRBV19,TGTGCCAGTAGTTATAGTGCCCTACTCGGCAATCAGCCCCAGCATTTT,CASSYSALLGNQPQHF
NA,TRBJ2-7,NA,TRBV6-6,TGTGCCAGCGGTCTCCTTGAGCAGTACTTC,CASGLLEQYF
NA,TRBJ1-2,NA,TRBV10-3,TGTGCCATCAGTGACAGTCCCGGGGGCTACACCTTC,CAISDSPGGYTF
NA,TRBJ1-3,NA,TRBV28,TGTGCCAGCAGTTTTATGCCCTACTCTGGAAACACCATATATTTT,CASSFMPYSGNTIYF
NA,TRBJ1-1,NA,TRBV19,TGTGCCAGTAGTATTAGTCTGAACACTGAAGCTTTCTTT,CASSISLNTEAFF
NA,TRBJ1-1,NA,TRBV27,TGTGCCAGCCGATCTCTGGGTTCGGCGACTGAAGCTTTCTTT,CASRSLGSATEAFF
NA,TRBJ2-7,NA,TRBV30,TGTGCCTGGAGTGTTCTACAGGCCTACGAGCAGTACTTC,CAWSVLQAYEQYF
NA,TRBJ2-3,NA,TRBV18,TGTGCCAGCTCACCCCCGAGCACAGATACGCAGTATTTT,CASSPPSTDTQYF
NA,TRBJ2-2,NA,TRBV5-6,TGTGCCAGCACCTTGGCCGAGAGGCTCCCGACCGGGGAGCTGTTTTTT,CASTLAERLPTGELFF
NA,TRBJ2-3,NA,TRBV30,TGTGCCTGGAGTGTCGGGAGGGGGCAAGATACGCAGTATTTT,CAWSVGRGQDTQYF
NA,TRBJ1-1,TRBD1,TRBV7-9,TGTGCCAGCAGCCATTCTGGGACAGGGAACACTGAAGCTTTCTTT,CASSHSGTGNTEAFF
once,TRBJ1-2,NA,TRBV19,TGTGCCAGTAGTATCGAGGCAGGCTATGGCTACACCTTC,CASSIEAGYGYTF
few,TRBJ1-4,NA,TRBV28,TGTGCCAGCAGTTTATTATCGGGGGCTTCTAATGAAAAACTGTTTTTT,CASSLLSGASNEKLFF
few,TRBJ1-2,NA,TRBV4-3,TGCGCCAGCAGCCAACAGGGATATGGCTACACCTTC,CASSQQGYGYTF
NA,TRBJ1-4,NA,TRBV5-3,TGTGCCAGAAGCTTCCCGACTCTCCGGGACATGGGTGAAAAACTGTTTTTT,CARSFPTLRDMGEKLFF
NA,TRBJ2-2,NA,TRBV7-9,TGTGCCAGCAGCTTACGTCCGGGGAGGAACACCGGGGAGCTGTTTTTT,CASSLRPGRNTGELFF
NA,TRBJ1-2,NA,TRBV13,TGTGCCAGCAGCTTACGTCACGAGGGGAACTATGGCTACACCTTC,CASSLRHEGNYGYTF
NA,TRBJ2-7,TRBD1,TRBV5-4,TGTGCCAGCAGCTTGGAGGACAGGGGAATCTACGAGCAGTACTTC,CASSLEDRGIYEQYF
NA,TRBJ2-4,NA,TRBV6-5,TGTGCCAGCAGTTTAGGTCACGCTAGAGCCAAAAACATTCAGTACTTC,CASSLGHARAKNIQYF
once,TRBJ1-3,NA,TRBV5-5,TGTGCCAGCAGCGCGGCAGGGGCCTGGAACACCATATATTTT,CASSAAGAWNTIYF
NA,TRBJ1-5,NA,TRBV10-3,TGTGCCATCAGTTCCTCGGGAGACAATCAGCCCCAGCATTTT,CAISSSGDNQPQHF
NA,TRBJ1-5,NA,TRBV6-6,TGTGCCAGCAGTTACTGGGGGAGGGGGCAGCCCCAGCATTTT,CASSYWGRGQPQHF
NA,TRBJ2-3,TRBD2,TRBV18,TGTGCCAGCTCACCCCTACTAGCGGCTAGCACAGATACGCAGTATTTT,CASSPLLAASTDTQYF
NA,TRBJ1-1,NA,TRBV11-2,TGTGCCAGCAGCTTAGCTGGAGCTAACACTGAAGCTTTCTTT,CASSLAGANTEAFF
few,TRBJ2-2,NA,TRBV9,TGTGCCAGCAGCGTAGGGGGGGACAGCATCACCGGGGAGCTGTTTTTT,CASSVGGDSITGELFF
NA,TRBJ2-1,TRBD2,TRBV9,TGTGCCAGCAGCGTAGGACTAGCTCGCGGTTACGATGAGCAGTTCTTC,CASSVGLARGYDEQFF
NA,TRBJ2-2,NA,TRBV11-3,TGTGCCAGCCGGGGCACCGGGGAGCTGTTTTTT,CASRGTGELFF
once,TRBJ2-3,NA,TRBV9,TGTGCCAGCAGCGTAGGCCAGCAGAGCACAGATACGCAGTATTTT,CASSVGQQSTDTQYF
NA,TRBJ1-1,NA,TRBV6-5,TGTGCCAGCACCGTACCTGGAAACACTGAAGCTTTCTTT,CASTVPGNTEAFF
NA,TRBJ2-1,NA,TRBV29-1,TGCAGCGTTGAAGAGCCGGGACCACAGGGCGATGAGCAGTTCTTC,CSVEEPGPQGDEQFF
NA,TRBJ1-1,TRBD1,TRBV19,TGTGCCAGTAGTATTCGGATACAGGGGGCAAGGTTGGACACTGAAGCTTTCTTT,CASSIRIQGARLDTEAFF
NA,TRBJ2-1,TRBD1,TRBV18,TGTGCCAGCCCACGCGGGACAGGGCCCAACAATGAGCAGTTCTTC,CASPRGTGPNNEQFF
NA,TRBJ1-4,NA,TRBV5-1,TGCGCCAGCAGCTTTTGGGGAGCGAGGAAGGAAAAACTGTTTTTT,CASSFWGARKEKLFF
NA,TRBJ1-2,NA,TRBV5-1,TGCGCCAGCAGCTTGAGAGCTAACTATGGCTACACCTTC,CASSLRANYGYTF
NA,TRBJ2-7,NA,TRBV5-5,TGTGCCAGCAGCTTACGGGGAGCAGGGATCATTCACGAGCAGTACTTC,CASSLRGAGIIHEQYF
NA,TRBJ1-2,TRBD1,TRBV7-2,TGTGCCAGCAGCTTAGGCCAGACCGGACAGGGAAGCTATGGCTACACCTTC,CASSLGQTGQGSYGYTF
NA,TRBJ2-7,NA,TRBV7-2,TGTGCCAGCAGCGAAATCTACGAGCAGTACTTC,CASSEIYEQYF
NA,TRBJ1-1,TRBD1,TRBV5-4,TGTGCCAGCAGCGCGATCAGGGGGCCCACTGAAGCTTTCTTT,CASSAIRGPTEAFF
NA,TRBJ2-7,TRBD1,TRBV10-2,TGCGCCAGCTGGACAGGGGGCTACGAGCAGTACTTC,CASWTGGYEQYF
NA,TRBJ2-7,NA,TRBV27,TGTGCCAGCAGTTTTACTTCCTTAAACTTATACGAGCAGTACTTC,CASSFTSLNLYEQYF
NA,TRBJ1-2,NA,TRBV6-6,TGTGCCAGCAGTAACCGGGGACTGGACTATGGCTACACCTTC,CASSNRGLDYGYTF
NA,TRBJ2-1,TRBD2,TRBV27,TGTGCCAGCAGTTTACGGCTAGCGGGATACAATGAGCAGTTCTTC,CASSLRLAGYNEQFF
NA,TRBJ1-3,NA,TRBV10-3,TGTGCCATAAGCCAGAACCACGGAAACACCATATATTTT,CAISQNHGNTIYF
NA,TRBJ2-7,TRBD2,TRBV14,TGTGCCAGCAGCCACGATTCGGCGGGAGTAACCTACGAGCAGTACTTC,CASSHDSAGVTYEQYF
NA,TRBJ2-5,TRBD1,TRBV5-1,TGCGCCAGCGGACGACCAGGGGGACGGGAGACCCAGTACTTC,CASGRPGGRETQYF